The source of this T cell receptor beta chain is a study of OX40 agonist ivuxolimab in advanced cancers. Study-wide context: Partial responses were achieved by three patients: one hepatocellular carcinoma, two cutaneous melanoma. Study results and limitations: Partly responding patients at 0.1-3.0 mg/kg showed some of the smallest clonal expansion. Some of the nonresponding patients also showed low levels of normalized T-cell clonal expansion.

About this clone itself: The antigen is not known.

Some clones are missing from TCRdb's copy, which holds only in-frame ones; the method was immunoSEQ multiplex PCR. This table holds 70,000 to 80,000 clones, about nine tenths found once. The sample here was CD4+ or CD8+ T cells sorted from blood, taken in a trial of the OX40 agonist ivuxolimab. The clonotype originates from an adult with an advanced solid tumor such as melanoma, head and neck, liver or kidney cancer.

CDR3 sequence (DNA): TGTGCCAGCAGTGGACAGGGGGCGGCCACTGAAGCTTTCTTT. Translated, it gives CASSGQGAATEAFF. The rearrangement uses TRBV2 and TRBJ1-1, with 10 bases that match TRBD1. Trimming took 4 bases from V and 4 from J; bases not matched to a gene: 3. CDR1 is SNHLY, CDR2 FYNNEI, per germline. The CDR3 is made up of 14 amino acids.